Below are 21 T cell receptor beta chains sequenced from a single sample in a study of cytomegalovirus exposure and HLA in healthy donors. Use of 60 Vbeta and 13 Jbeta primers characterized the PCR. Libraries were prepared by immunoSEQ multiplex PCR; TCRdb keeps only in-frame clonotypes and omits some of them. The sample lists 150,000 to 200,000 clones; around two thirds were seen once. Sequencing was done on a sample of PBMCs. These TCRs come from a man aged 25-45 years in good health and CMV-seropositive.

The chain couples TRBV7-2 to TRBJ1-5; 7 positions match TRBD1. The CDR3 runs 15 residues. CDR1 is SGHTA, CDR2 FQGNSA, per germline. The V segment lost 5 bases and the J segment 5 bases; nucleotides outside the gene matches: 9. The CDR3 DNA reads TGTGCCAGCAGCCCCGACAGGGAACAACATCAGCCCCAGCATTTT. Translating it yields CASSPDREQHQPQHF.

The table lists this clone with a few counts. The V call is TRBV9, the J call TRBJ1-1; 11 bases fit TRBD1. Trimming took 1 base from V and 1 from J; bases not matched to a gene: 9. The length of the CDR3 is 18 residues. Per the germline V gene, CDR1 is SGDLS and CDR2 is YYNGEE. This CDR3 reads CASSVTGQGGQRNTEAFF. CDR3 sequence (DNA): TGTGCCAGCAGCGTAACGGGACAGGGGGGACAGCGGAACACTGAAGCTTTCTTT.

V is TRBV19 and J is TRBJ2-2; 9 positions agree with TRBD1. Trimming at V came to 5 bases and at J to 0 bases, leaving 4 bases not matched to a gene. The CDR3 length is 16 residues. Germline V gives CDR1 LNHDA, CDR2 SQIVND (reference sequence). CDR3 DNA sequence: TGTGCCAGTAGTTGGGACAGGGTAACGAACACCGGGGAGCTGTTTTTT. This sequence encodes CASSWDRVTNTGELFF. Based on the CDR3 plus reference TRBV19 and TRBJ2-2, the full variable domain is DGGITQSPKYLFRKEGQNVTLSCEQNLNHDAMYWYRQDPGQGLRLIYYSQIVNDFQKGDIAEGYSVSREKKESFPLTVTSAQKNPTAFYLCASSWDRVTNTGELFFGEGSRLTVL.

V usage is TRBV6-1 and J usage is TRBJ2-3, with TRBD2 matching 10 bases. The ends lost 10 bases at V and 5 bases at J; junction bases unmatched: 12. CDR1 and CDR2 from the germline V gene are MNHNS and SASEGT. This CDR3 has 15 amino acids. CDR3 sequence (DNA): TGTGCCATTGAGCGGGAGGGCCCGGTAAGAGATACGCAGTATTTT. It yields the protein CAIEREGPVRDTQYF.

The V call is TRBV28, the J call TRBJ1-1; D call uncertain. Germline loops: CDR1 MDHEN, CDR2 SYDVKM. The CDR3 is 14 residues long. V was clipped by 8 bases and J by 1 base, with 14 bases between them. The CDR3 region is CASLPEHWNTEAFF. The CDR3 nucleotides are TGTGCCAGCCTTCCCGAACATTGGAACACTGAAGCTTTCTTT.

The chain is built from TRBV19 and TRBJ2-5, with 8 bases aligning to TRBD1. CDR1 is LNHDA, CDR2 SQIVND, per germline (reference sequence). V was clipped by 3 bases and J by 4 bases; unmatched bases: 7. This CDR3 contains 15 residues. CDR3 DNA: TGTGCCAGTAGTATCACCCCTCAGGGGGCAGAGACCCAGTACTTC. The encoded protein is CASSITPQGAETQYF.

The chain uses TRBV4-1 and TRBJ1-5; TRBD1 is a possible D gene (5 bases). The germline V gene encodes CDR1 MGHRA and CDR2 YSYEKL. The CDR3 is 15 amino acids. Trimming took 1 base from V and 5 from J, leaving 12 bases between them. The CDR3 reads CASSQAGIKYQPQHF. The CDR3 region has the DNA TGCGCCAGCAGCCAAGCAGGGATAAAATATCAGCCCCAGCATTTT.

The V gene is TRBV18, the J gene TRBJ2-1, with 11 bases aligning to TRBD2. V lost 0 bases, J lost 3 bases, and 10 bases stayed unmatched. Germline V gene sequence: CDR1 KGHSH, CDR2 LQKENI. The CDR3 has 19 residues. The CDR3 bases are TGTGCCAGCTCACCACCGGGACTAGCGGACCCCTGGGACTACAATGAGCAGTTCTTC. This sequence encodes CASSPPGLADPWDYNEQFF.

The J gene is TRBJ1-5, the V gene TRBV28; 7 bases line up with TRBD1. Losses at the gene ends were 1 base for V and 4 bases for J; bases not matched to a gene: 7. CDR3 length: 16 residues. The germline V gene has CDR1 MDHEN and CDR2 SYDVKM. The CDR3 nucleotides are TGTGCCAGCAGTTTATATGAGGGGGCGGCGAATCAGCCCCAGCATTTT. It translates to CASSLYEGAANQPQHF.

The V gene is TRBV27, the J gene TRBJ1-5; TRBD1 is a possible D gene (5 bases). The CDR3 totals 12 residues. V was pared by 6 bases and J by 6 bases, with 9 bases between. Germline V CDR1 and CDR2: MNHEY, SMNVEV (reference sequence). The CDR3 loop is CASSQGGQPQHF. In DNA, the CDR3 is TGTGCCAGCAGCCAGGGAGGTCAGCCCCAGCATTTT.

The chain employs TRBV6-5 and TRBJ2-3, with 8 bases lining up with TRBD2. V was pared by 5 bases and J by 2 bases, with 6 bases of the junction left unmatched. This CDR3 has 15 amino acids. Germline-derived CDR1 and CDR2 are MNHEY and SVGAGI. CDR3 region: CASSNKREPTDTQYF. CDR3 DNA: TGTGCCAGCAGTAACAAGCGGGAGCCCACAGATACGCAGTATTTT.

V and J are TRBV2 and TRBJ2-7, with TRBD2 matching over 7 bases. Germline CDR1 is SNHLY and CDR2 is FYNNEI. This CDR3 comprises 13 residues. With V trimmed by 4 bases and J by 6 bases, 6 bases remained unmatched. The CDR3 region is CASSGSGAIEQYF. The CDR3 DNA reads TGTGCCAGCAGTGGCAGCGGGGCAATCGAGCAGTACTTC.

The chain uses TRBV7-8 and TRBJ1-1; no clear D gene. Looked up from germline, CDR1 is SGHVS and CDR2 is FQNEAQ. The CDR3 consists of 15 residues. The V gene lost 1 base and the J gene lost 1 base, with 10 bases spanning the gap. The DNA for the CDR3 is TGTGCCAGCAGCTTAGTGAGAGACTCGAACACTGAAGCTTTCTTT. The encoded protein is CASSLVRDSNTEAFF.

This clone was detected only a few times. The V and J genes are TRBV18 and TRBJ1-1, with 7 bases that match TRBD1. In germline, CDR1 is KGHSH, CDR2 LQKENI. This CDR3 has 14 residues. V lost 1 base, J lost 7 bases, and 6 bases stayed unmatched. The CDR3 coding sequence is TGTGCCAGCTCACCACAGGGGGCGGGTGGTGAAGCTTTCTTT. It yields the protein CASSPQGAGGEAFF.

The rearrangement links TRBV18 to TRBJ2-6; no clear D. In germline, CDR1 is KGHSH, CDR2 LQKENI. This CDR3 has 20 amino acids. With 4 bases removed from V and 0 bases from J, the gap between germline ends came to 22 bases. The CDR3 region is CASSRFSPSRPSSGANVLTF. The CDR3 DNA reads TGTGCCAGCTCACGATTCTCCCCCTCCCGACCTAGCTCTGGGGCCAACGTCCTGACTTTC.

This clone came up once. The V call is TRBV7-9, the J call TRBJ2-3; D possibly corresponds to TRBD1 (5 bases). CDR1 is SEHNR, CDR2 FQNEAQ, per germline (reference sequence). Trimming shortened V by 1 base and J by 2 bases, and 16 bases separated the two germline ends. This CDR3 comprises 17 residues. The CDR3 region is CASSLVIMTELTDTQYF. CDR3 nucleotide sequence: TGTGCCAGCAGCTTAGTTATCATGACAGAACTCACAGATACGCAGTATTTT.

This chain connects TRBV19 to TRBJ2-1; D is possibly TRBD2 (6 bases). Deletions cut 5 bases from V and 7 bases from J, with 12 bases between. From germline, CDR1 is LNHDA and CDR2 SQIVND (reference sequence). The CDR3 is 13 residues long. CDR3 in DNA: TGTGCCAGTAGTGAGGGACTGCTAAATGAGCAGTTCTTC. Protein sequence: CASSEGLLNEQFF.

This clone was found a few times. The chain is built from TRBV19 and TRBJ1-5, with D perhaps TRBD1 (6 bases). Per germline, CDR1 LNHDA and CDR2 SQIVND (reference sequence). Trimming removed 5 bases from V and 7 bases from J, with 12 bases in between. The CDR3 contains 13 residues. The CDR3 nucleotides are TGTGCCAGTAGTCCAGGGGTTGGGCAGCCCCAGCATTTT. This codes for CASSPGVGQPQHF.

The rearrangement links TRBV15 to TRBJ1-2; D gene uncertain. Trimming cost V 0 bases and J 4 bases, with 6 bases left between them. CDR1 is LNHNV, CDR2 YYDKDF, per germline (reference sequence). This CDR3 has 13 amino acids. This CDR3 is CATSRDAGYGYTF. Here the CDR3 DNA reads TGTGCCACCAGCAGAGATGCGGGCTATGGCTACACCTTC.

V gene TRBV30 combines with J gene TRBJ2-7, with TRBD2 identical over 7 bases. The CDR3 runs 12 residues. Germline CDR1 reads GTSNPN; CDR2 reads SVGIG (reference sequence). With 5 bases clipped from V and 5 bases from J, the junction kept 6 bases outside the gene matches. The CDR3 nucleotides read TGTGCCTGGGGTCATGGGGGGGACGAGCAGTACTTC. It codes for CAWGHGGDEQYF.

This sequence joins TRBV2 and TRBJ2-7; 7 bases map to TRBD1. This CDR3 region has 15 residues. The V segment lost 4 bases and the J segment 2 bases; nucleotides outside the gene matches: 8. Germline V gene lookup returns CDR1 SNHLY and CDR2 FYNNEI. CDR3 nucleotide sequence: TGTGCCAGCAGTGGGGGTAGGGGGCCCACCTACGAGCAGTACTTC. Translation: CASSGGRGPTYEQYF.